This T cell receptor beta chain was profiled in a study of blood T cell repertoires in COVID-19 (dated by TCRdb to about 2020). About the investigation overall: The collaborator samples originated in the United States, Italy and Spain and spanned the acute and convalescent phases of COVID-19. The prospective study material was composed of cDNA or gDNA derived from T cells, B-cell-depleted T cells, or PBMCs. Subjects who had been exposed to COVID-19, were actively infected with it, or had recovered from it provided the deeply sampled blood TCRbeta repertoires that made up the dataset. The repertoires were released in a freely available public database intended as a resource for research on the immune response to SARS-CoV-2. Samples were obtained from the ongoing ImmuneRACE study (first 160 participants) and from some 1,200 subjects provided by 6 global collaborators. A de-identified subject ID, COVID-19 status, age in years and sex were almost always included in the sample metadata. Where HLA class I and class II types were available, the types were taken from metadata supplied by the sample provider, not from assay-based typing.

On this clone itself: Its antigen specificity is not known. No clone much larger than this one lies a single base away; base qualities are absent.

One collaborating source in Seattle enrolled patients while the patients were actively infected and followed the patients over time throughout the course of disease. The collaborating institutions used their own protocols to collect whole blood in K2EDTA tubes. For TCRbeta analysis, collaborators shipped samples in one of three forms: frozen whole blood, isolated PBMCs, or DNA extracted from either of those sample types. TCRbeta CDR3 regions were amplified from genomic DNA by means of the immunoSEQ Assay, a bias-controlled multiplex PCR. The paper's processing steps were these. The number of nucleated cells in each sample was estimated from the amplification of reference gene primers within the assay. To quantify the absolute abundance of each unique TCRbeta CDR3 rearrangement, sequence reads were collapsed and filtered. For each sample, productive Simpson clonality was calculated as the square root of Simpson's diversity index over productive rearrangements. In TCRdb, the immuneACCESS table is reduced to in-frame sequences with V and J assigned. These tables do not hold every clone; where another copy was compared, an unresolved V gene accounts for under half, and the others remain unexplained. That table is the source of V, J and clone size, and D and trimming were worked out from the DNA. The sample table contains about 210,000 clones; only one count was recorded for 84% of them. The ten largest clones add up to roughly 7.8% of the sample.

Between the V and J ends, shortened by 0 bases and 11 bases respectively, the junction contains 17 bases. CDR1 SGHRS and CDR2 YFSETQ were looked up in the germline V gene. Counted from cysteine to phenylalanine, this CDR3 has 15 amino acids. The kept DNA is CDR3 alone, 45 bases in frame from the first base. What the authors observed across the whole study: How much clinical and demographic metadata was included differed by source and by participant, and the metadata was provided uncurated.

This chain is built from TRBV5-1 and TRBJ1-4, and TRBD1 may be the D gene, going by 5 matching bases. Sequencing input: peripheral blood. The source is a woman of 80 years or more with COVID-19, enrolled during active disease. The bases are TGCGCCAGCAGCTTGGACGACAGTCTGCGTGGCAAACTGTTTTTT. Its translation is CASSLDDSLRGKLFF.